The T cell receptor beta chain described here comes from a study of cytomegalovirus exposure and HLA in healthy donors. Study conclusions and caveats: TCR beta V segments were, for the most part, productive about 87% or about 30% of the time in an earlier analysis.

V lost 4 bases to trimming and J lost 4 bases; unmatched junction nucleotides: 1. Germline loops: CDR1 SGHVS, CDR2 FNYEAQ. The CDR3 has 15 residues. PCR used 60 Vbeta primers and 13 Jbeta primers. TCRdb's copy holds only in-frame clones and misses some; the assay was immunoSEQ multiplex PCR. The data show about 180,000 clones, 77% seen once. For this clone: What it binds is not known.

The V gene is TRBV7-6, the J gene TRBJ2-1, with 13 bases identical to TRBD2. This clonotype originated in a young man in good health and CMV-seronegative. The sequencing input was PBMCs. Written as DNA, the CDR3 is TGTGCCAGCAGCTCGGGACTAGCGGGATACAATGAGCAGTTCTTC. Translation gives CASSSGLAGYNEQFF.